The rows below give T cell receptor beta chains drawn from one sample of a study of T cell clonotyping in hematopoietic cell transplantation. Libraries were prepared by immunoSEQ multiplex PCR; TCRdb keeps only in-frame clonotypes and omits some of them. The sample includes more than 40,000 clones, 85% of them seen just once. The source material was peripheral blood mononuclear cells, sampled before stem cell transplant. The receptor set was obtained from a man aged 55 to 70 with acute myeloid leukemia. Some clones in this sample may be carry-over from other donors' samples. CDR3s include the opening cysteine and the closing phenylalanine or tryptophan. A D gene is named only where the DNA matches it firmly. The size entry is marked missing in some rows and otherwise reads once, few, many or a size class.

NA,TRBV19,NA,TRBJ1-2,TGTGCCAGTAGTCGACTTGGGACACCTAACTATGGCTACACCTTC,CASSRLGTPNYGYTF
NA,TRBV27,NA,TRBJ2-3,TGTGCCAGCACCTACCCAAACTCAGATACGCAGTATTTT,CASTYPNSDTQYF
NA,TRBV4-2,NA,TRBJ2-5,TGTGCCAGCAGCCAAACTCTAACGCAAGAGACCCAGTACTTC,CASSQTLTQETQYF
NA,TRBV7-6,TRBD1,TRBJ2-7,TGTGCCAGCAGCGCAGGGGGCGAGCAGTACTTC,CASSAGGEQYF
NA,TRBV7-9,TRBD1,TRBJ1-4,TGTGCCAGCAGTTTCGGACAGGGTTTTGAAAAACTGTTTTTT,CASSFGQGFEKLFF
NA,TRBV7-3,TRBD1,TRBJ2-2,TGTGCCAGCAGCTTGACGGGACAGGGGGAGCTGTTTTTT,CASSLTGQGELFF
NA,TRBV19,NA,TRBJ2-3,TGTGCCAGTAGTAAGTATGGAGGGGATACGCAGTATTTT,CASSKYGGDTQYF
NA,TRBV10-3,NA,TRBJ2-7,TGTGCCATCAGTGCCTCCCAGCCGGGCGTAGGCGAGCAGTACTTC,CAISASQPGVGEQYF
few,TRBV11-2,NA,TRBJ1-6,TGTGCCAGCAGCAGGGACCGGGGCTATAATTCACCCCTCCACTTT,CASSRDRGYNSPLHF
NA,TRBV19,TRBD1,TRBJ1-5,TGTGCCAGTAGTGCGGGACAGGGGGCTAGTCAGCCCCAGCATTTT,CASSAGQGASQPQHF
NA,TRBV7-2,NA,TRBJ2-7,TGTGCCAGCAGCTCCGTTGTCCCCTACGAGCAGTACTTC,CASSSVVPYEQYF
NA,TRBV5-6,NA,TRBJ2-5,TGTGCCAGCAGCTTCGGCGGTCTAGAGACCCAGTACTTC,CASSFGGLETQYF
NA,TRBV6-5,TRBD1,TRBJ2-7,TGTGCCAGCCGCCCGACAGGGCGCTACGAGCAGTACTTC,CASRPTGRYEQYF
NA,TRBV6-8,TRBD1,TRBJ2-7,TGTGCCAGCAGGGCGACAGGGCGGCCCTCCTACGAGCAGTACTTC,CASRATGRPSYEQYF
once,TRBV7-9,NA,TRBJ1-2,TGTGCCAGCACCCCCCTCGACAAGGACTATGGCTACACCTTC,CASTPLDKDYGYTF
NA,TRBV23-1,NA,TRBJ2-2,TGCGCCAGCAGACCAGTGCCTGGGGAGCTGTTTTTT,CASRPVPGELFF